What follows are 23 T cell receptor beta chains derived from one specimen sequenced in a study of T cells in women clearing cervical HPV infection. Assay: immunoSEQ multiplex PCR; the TCRdb copy retains only in-frame clones and omits some. This sample's table has 40,000 to 45,000 clones. The sample consisted of blood buffy coat. These TCRs come from a woman aged 18-70 years with a cervical HPV16 infection that either progressed to CIN3+ or cleared (not recorded which).

Remarks on this clone: The read halts 3 residues ahead of the CDR3 end, with the missing end drawn from the germline J gene. The chain recombines TRBV12-3 or TRBV12-4 with TRBJ2-5; 7 bases fit TRBD2. The CDR3 runs to 16 residues. V shed 6 bases, J shed 4 bases, and the junction held 14 bases outside the gene matches. CDR3 loop: CASRNGRERPGETQYF. The CDR3 bases that were read are TGTGCCAGCAGGAACGGGCGGGAGAGGCCTGGAGAGACC.

Turning to this clone: From the germline J gene comes the end of the CDR3, since the read stops 3 residues before it. This chain connects TRBV6-2 or TRBV6-3 to TRBJ2-1, with 9 bases that match TRBD2. CDR3 length equals 16 residues. Germline V gene data show CDR1 as MNHEY and CDR2 as SVGEGT. With 6 bases clipped from V and 2 bases from J, the junction kept 8 bases outside the gene matches. Partial CDR3 DNA: TGTGCCAGCAGGGGGGGTGGACTAGCGACCTACAATGAG. Translation gives CASRGGGLATYNE. The whole CDR3 reads CASRGGGLATYNEQFF.

CDR3 residues: CASSLEGLAVFDEQYF. The CDR3 bases that were read are TGTGCCAGCAGTTTAGAGGGACTAGCTGTTTTCGACGAG. The rearrangement links TRBV12-3 or TRBV12-4 to TRBJ2-7; TRBD2 agrees at 9 bases. The read finishes 3 residues shy of the CDR3 end, and the germline J gene is used to complete it. The CDR3 covers 16 residues. After removal of 1 base from V and 5 bases from J, the junction contained 9 bases not matched to a gene.

On this clone itself: The read ends 3 residues shy of where the CDR3 ends; the end is completed using the germline J gene. This chain uses TRBV7-8 with TRBJ1-5, with 7 bases that match TRBD1. The CDR3 is 17 residues long. Trimming cost V 5 bases and J 0 bases; bases outside gene matches: 10. Germline V CDR1 and CDR2: SGHVS, FQNEAQ. CDR3: CASSPQTWTGSNQPQHF. The CDR3 DNA, read in part, is TGTGCCAGCAGCCCCCAAACTTGGACAGGTAGCAATCAGCCC.

Comment on this clone: The read comes to an end 3 residues before the CDR3 does, leaving the germline J gene to fill in the end. J is TRBJ2-7 and V is TRBV18; no firm D call. V shed 1 base and J shed 6 bases, with 16 bases lying between them. CDR1 is KGHSH, CDR2 LQKENI, per germline. This CDR3 comprises 15 residues. CDR3 sequence: CASSPLGRVVGEQYF. The sequenced CDR3 bases are TGTGCCAGCTCACCACTTGGCCGGGTAGTGGGCGAG.

Details on this clone: Read sequence stops 3 residues before the CDR3 end, and the germline J gene provides the missing end. V gene TRBV20-1 combines with J gene TRBJ2-7; weak D call: TRBD1 (7 bases). Between the trimmed V and J ends, which lost 0 bases and 5 bases, there was a span of 23 bases. This CDR3 has 17 residues. Germline V gene data show CDR1 as DFQATT and CDR2 as SNEGSKA (reference sequence). The CDR3 DNA, read in part, is TGCAGTGCTAGAGACGCCGCTCCGCGGAGGGGGCCGGACGAG. It translates to CSARDAAPRRGPDE. The whole CDR3 sequence reads CSARDAAPRRGPDEQYF.

Points on this clone: The CDR3 end is not reached by the read, which stops 3 residues before it; the germline J gene fills it in. This chain connects TRBV2 to TRBJ2-2; 7 bases map to TRBD1. Germline V gene data show CDR1 as SNHLY and CDR2 as FYNNEI. This CDR3 region has 14 residues. J gave up 5 bases and V 6 bases, and 6 bases lay outside the gene matches. The CDR3 bases that were read are TGTGCCAGCAGGATGGACAGGTCGACCGGGGAG. This sequence encodes CASRMDRSTGE. In full, the CDR3 is CASRMDRSTGELFF. The whole variable domain, remainder taken from reference TRBV2 and TRBJ2-2, is EPEVTQTPSHQVTQMGQEVILRCVPISNHLYFYWYRQILGQKVEFLVSFYNNEISEKSEIFDDQFSVERPDGSNFTLKIRSTKLEDSAMYFCASRMDRSTGELFFGEGSRLTVL.

As to this clone: Sequencing ends 3 residues short of the CDR3 end; the germline J gene provides the rest. The rearrangement links TRBV6-1 to TRBJ2-3; 8 positions agree with TRBD2. The trim removed 4 bases at V and 5 bases at J, leaving 8 bases unmatched. The CDR3 covers 15 residues. The germline gives CDR1 MNHNS, CDR2 SASEGT. CDR3 loop: CASSGQGLDRDTQYF. The sequenced CDR3 bases are TGTGCCAGCAGTGGCCAGGGACTAGACCGAGATACG.

On this clone itself: Sequencing ends 3 residues short of the CDR3 end; the germline J gene provides the rest. This chain uses TRBV4-1 with TRBJ1-4, with a tentative D call TRBD1 (5 bases). CDR3 length: 14 residues. V gave up 3 bases and J gave up 8 bases, with 13 bases separating them. Germline-derived CDR1 and CDR2 are MGHRA and YSYEKL. The sequenced CDR3 bases are TGCGCCAGCAGCCAGGGCAGGGTAGGAGAAAAA. Its protein is CASSQGRVGEK. The full-length CDR3 reads as CASSQGRVGEKLFF.

About this clone: The read comes to an end 3 residues before the CDR3 does, leaving the germline J gene to fill in the end. The V gene is TRBV5-1, the J gene TRBJ2-1; 8 bases are a match to TRBD2. Trimming took 1 base from V and 4 from J; bases not matched to a gene: 4. The CDR3 extends over 15 amino acids. CDR1 is SGHRS, CDR2 YFSETQ, per germline. The DNA read from the CDR3 is TGCGCCAGCAGCTTGACGGGGGGGATTTACAATGAG. This gives the protein CASSLTGGIYNE. The whole CDR3 sequence is CASSLTGGIYNEQFF.

CDR3: CASSLRGSGIAGELFF. The CDR3 DNA, read in part, is TGCGCCAGCAGCCTCCGGGGTAGCGGGATAGCCGGGGAG. The J gene is TRBJ2-2, the V gene TRBV4-1, with 8 nucleotides matching TRBD2. Sequencing ends 3 residues short of the CDR3 end; the germline J gene provides the rest. Germline CDR1 MGHRA, CDR2 YSYEKL. Unmatched junction bases numbered 10, after V lost 4 bases and J lost 6 bases. This CDR3 is built from 16 residues.

Turning to this clone: Sequencing ends 3 residues short of the CDR3 end; the germline J gene provides the rest. This chain connects TRBV7-3 to TRBJ2-3, with a tentative D call TRBD2 (6 bases). Germline CDR1 and CDR2: SGHTA and FQGTGA. This CDR3 has 15 amino acids. The V and J ends lost 1 base and 1 base respectively, with 9 bases between them. The CDR3 DNA, read in part, is TGTGCCAGCAGCTTAAGGAGGGGTGGCACAGATACG. Translating it yields CASSLRRGGTDT. The whole CDR3 sequence reads CASSLRRGGTDTQYF. Full variable domain (rest looked up from reference TRBV7-3 and TRBJ2-3): GAGVSQTPSNKVTEKGKYVELRCDPISGHTALYWYRQSLGQGPEFLIYFQGTGAADDSGLPNDRFFAVRPEGSVSTLKIQRTERGDSAVYLCASSLRRGGTDTQYFGPGTRLTVL.

The part of the CDR3 DNA that was read is TGTGCCAGCTCACGCCTGACAGCTATGAACACTGAA. Its translation: CASSRLTAMNTE. The entire CDR3 protein reads CASSRLTAMNTEAFF. The J gene is TRBJ1-1, the V gene TRBV18; TRBD1 might be the D (5 bases). The sequence runs out 3 residues before the end of the CDR3; the remainder is reconstructed from the germline J gene. Germline assignment: CDR1 KGHSH and CDR2 LQKENI. Trimming left V 4 bases short and J 0 bases short, with 12 bases between. This CDR3 comprises 15 residues.

On this clone itself: The missing CDR3 end, 3 residues past where the read stops, is filled in from the germline J gene. This rearrangement joins TRBV20-1 to TRBJ2-2; D unresolved. V was clipped by 6 bases and J by 1 base, with 12 bases between them. The CDR3 has 14 residues. Germline assignment: CDR1 DFQATT and CDR2 SNEGSKA (reference sequence). The covered CDR3 bases are TGCAGTGCGCGACATCCTAAGAACACCGGGGAG. This gives the protein CSARHPKNTGE. The full CDR3 protein is CSARHPKNTGELFF.

Details on this clone: The read stops 3 residues short of the end of the CDR3; the missing end is completed from the germline J gene. The rearrangement links TRBV18 to TRBJ2-5; 9 positions agree with TRBD1. V gave up 6 bases and J gave up 2 bases; unmatched junction bases: 10. Germline V lookup: CDR1 KGHSH, CDR2 LQKENI. The CDR3 contains 16 residues. The CDR3 reads CASSQTPGQGQETQYF. The CDR3 bases that were read are TGTGCCAGCTCCCAGACCCCGGGACAGGGTCAAGAGACC.

Worth noting for this clone: Read coverage stops 3 residues before the CDR3 terminus; the germline J gene supplies the remainder. J is TRBJ2-7 and V is TRBV2; possible D gene TRBD1, 6 bases. The CDR3 is 14 amino acids. V was clipped by 8 bases and J by 1 base, with 15 bases between them. CDR1 and CDR2 (germline): SNHLY, FYNNEI. The CDR3 DNA, read in part, is TGTGCCAGCGGAGACAGGTTGGGGTCCTACGAG. Its protein is CASGDRLGSYE. The CDR3 as a whole reads CASGDRLGSYEQYF.

Worth noting for this clone: The read comes to an end 3 residues before the CDR3 does, leaving the germline J gene to fill in the end. J is TRBJ2-7 and V is TRBV7-9; TRBD2 matches at 7 bases. In germline, CDR1 is SEHNR, CDR2 FQNEAQ (reference sequence). V was clipped by 1 base and J by 2 bases; unmatched bases: 5. This CDR3 spans 15 amino acids. The CDR3 bases that were read are TGTGCCAGCAGCTTAGAAGGGACTACTGCCTACGAG. Amino acids: CASSLEGTTAYE. The full CDR3 is CASSLEGTTAYEQYF.

With respect to this clone: The sequenced fragment ends 3 residues before the CDR3 boundary, so the rest is inferred from the germline J gene. This chain links TRBV5-1 with TRBJ2-2; a weak D match, TRBD2 (6 bases). From germline, CDR1 is SGHRS and CDR2 YFSETQ. Trimming took 3 bases from V and 4 from J, leaving 13 bases between them. The length of the CDR3 is 15 residues. Partial CDR3 DNA: TGCGCCAGCAGCTCTAACGCGGGGACCACCGGGGAG. This translates into CASSSNAGTTGE. The entire CDR3 is CASSSNAGTTGELFF.

A note on this clone: The read terminates 3 residues ahead of where the CDR3 ends, so the germline J gene completes it. The chain couples TRBV20-1 to TRBJ2-5; 11 nucleotides line up with TRBD1. V trimming: 6 bases; J trimming: 1 base; junction bases outside the gene matches: 7. Germline assignment: CDR1 DFQATT and CDR2 SNEGSKA (reference sequence). The CDR3 spans 15 residues. This chain's CDR3 is CSAQDRGRSQETQYF. The DNA read from the CDR3 is TGCAGTGCACAGGACAGGGGGCGATCCCAAGAGACC.

Remarks on this clone: The DNA ends 3 residues before the CDR3 does, and the rest of the CDR3 is filled in from the germline J gene. The chain combines TRBV20-1 with TRBJ2-3; 10 bases agree with TRBD2. The J segment lost 1 base and the V segment lost 3 bases, leaving 4 bases of the junction unmatched. CDR1 and CDR2 (germline): DFQATT, SNEGSKA (reference sequence). There are 15 residues in the CDR3. Partial CDR3 DNA: TGCAGTGCTAGGCTCCTAGCGGGGGGCACAGATACG. It yields the protein CSARLLAGGTDT. In full, the CDR3 is CSARLLAGGTDTQYF.

In regard to this clone: Read coverage stops 3 residues before the CDR3 terminus; the germline J gene supplies the remainder. The chain couples TRBV7-7 to TRBJ1-1; 7 nucleotides line up with TRBD1. The CDR3 spans 13 residues. CDR1 is SSHAT, CDR2 FNYEAQ, per germline (reference sequence). J gave up 6 bases and V 5 bases, and 6 bases lay outside the gene matches. CDR3 amino acids: CASSADRVSEAFF. CDR3 bases read: TGTGCCAGCAGCGCCGACAGGGTCTCTGAA. Filled out from reference TRBV7-7 and TRBJ1-1, the complete variable domain reads GAGVSQSPRYKVTKRGQDVTLRCDPISSHATLYWYQQALGQGPEFLTYFNYEAQPDKSGLPSDRFSAERPEGSISTLTIQRTEQRDSAMYRCASSADRVSEAFFGQGTRLTVV.

On this clone itself: The read comes to an end 3 residues before the CDR3 does, leaving the germline J gene to fill in the end. The genes are TRBV7-6 and TRBJ2-1; 9 nucleotides line up with TRBD2. With 1 base clipped from V and 0 bases from J, the junction kept 7 bases outside the gene matches. This CDR3 has 18 residues. Germline CDR1 reads SGHVS; CDR2 reads FNYEAQ. The sequenced part of the CDR3 DNA is TGTGCCAGCAGCTTAGGCGTAGCTAGCGGGGCCTCCTACAATGAG. Amino acids: CASSLGVASGASYNE. The whole CDR3 sequence is CASSLGVASGASYNEQFF.

About this clone itself: Read coverage stops 3 residues before the CDR3 terminus; the germline J gene supplies the remainder. This sequence joins TRBV6-1 and TRBJ2-3; D is possibly TRBD2 (5 bases). Germline V gene sequence: CDR1 MNHNS, CDR2 SASEGT. There are 14 residues in the CDR3. Trimming stripped 4 bases from V and 2 bases from J, with 10 bases between. The sequenced CDR3 bases are TGTGCCAGCAGTGGAAGCGGCCTCACAGATACG. This codes for CASSGSGLTDT. The whole CDR3 sequence is CASSGSGLTDTQYF.